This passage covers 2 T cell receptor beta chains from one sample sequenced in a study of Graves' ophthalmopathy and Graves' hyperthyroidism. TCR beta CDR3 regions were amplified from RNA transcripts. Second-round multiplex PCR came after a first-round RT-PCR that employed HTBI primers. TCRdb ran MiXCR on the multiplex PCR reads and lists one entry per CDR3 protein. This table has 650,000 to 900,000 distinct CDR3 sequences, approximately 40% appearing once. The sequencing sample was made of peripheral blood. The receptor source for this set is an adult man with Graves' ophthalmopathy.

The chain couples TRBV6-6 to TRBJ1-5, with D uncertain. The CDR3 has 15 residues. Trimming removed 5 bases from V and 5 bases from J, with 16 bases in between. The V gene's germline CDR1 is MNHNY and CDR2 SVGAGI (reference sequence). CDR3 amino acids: CASSERSMWDQPQHF. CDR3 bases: TGTGCCAGCAGTGAACGGTCGATGTGGGATCAGCCCCAGCATTTT.

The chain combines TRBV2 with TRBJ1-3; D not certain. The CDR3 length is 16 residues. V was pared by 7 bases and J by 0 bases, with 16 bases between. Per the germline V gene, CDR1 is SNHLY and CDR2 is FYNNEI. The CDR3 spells CASTDPGVFSGNTIYF. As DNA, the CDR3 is TGTGCCAGCACAGACCCCGGAGTTTTCTCTGGAAACACCATATATTTT.